Presented here are 4 T cell receptor beta chains from one specimen sequenced in a study of cytomegalovirus exposure and HLA in healthy donors (dated by TCRdb to 2016 to 2017). The library was prepared using the immunoSEQ multiplex PCR assay. A mixture of 60 forward primers for TCR Vbeta segments and 13 reverse primers for TCR Jbeta segments was used in the multiplex PCR. The source is immuneACCESS, and TCRdb retained only in-frame sequences with V and J called. Part of the clones is not carried over; for the studies checked, unresolved V genes explain less than half of this, and the remainder is unexplained. Counted in this sample were more than 150,000 clones; 77% of them appeared once. The top ten clonotypes cover 1.4% of the sample. The sequenced sample consisted of PBMCs. These TCRs come from a man between 18 and 35 years old in good health and CMV-seronegative.

V usage is TRBV10-3 and J usage is TRBJ2-1; D unresolved. Looked up from germline, CDR1 is ENHRY and CDR2 is SYGVKD. Trimming left V 4 bases short and J 5 bases short, with 9 bases between. The CDR3 is made up of 13 amino acids. CDR3 sequence reads: CAISGDLNNEQFF. The CDR3 DNA sequence: TGTGCCATCAGTGGCGATTTAAACAATGAGCAGTTCTTC.

The CDR3 loop is CASSPGQGRLDEQYF. The CDR3 DNA sequence: TGCGCCAGCAGCCCCGGACAGGGGCGCCTGGACGAGCAGTACTTC. The rearrangement uses TRBV4-3 and TRBJ2-7; 9 bases line up with TRBD1. The V and J ends lost 4 bases and 5 bases, in that order; junction bases with no gene match: 9. CDR3 size: 15 residues. Germline V CDR1 and CDR2: LGHNA, YSLEER.

The chain employs TRBV6-5 and TRBJ1-1; the D gene is possibly TRBD1 (5 bases). Between the trimmed V and J ends, which lost 0 bases and 1 base, there was a span of 12 bases. The CDR3 runs 16 residues. CDR1 is MNHEY and CDR2 is SVGAGI in the germline V gene. CDR3 sequence: CASSYSFGHQNTEAFF. The CDR3 DNA reads as TGTGCCAGCAGTTACTCGTTTGGACACCAGAACACTGAAGCTTTCTTT.

J is TRBJ1-2 and V is TRBV18; the match to TRBD1 covers 7 bases. In germline, CDR1 is KGHSH, CDR2 LQKENI. CDR3 length: 15 residues. Germline trimming cut 3 bases from V and 1 base from J; bases unmatched to any gene: 5. In DNA, the CDR3 is TGTGCCAGCTCACCTCGGGACAGTAATAACTATGGCTACACCTTC. Translating gives CASSPRDSNNYGYTF.